This section outlines one T cell receptor (beta chain) sequence together with its context. The data derive from a study of shared T cell receptors in the human thymus. This CDR3 is 14 amino acids long. V was clipped by 4 bases and J by 5 bases, with 14 bases between them. The germline V gene has CDR1 MNHNS and CDR2 SASEGT. Assay: immunoSEQ multiplex PCR; the TCRdb copy retains only in-frame clones and omits some. The sample carries around 67,000 clones, over 90% recorded once. The clonotype comes from a human donor. The chain has TRBV6-1 and TRBJ1-1; D might be TRBD1 (5 bases). Material: thymocytes. CDR3 loop: CASSVLSRGTEAFF. The CDR3 coding sequence is TGTGCCAGCAGTGTCCTTTCTAGGGGAACTGAAGCTTTCTTT.